This T cell receptor beta chain was captured by sequencing in a study of control samples from healthy donors and cancer patients (dated by TCRdb to about 2020). Reading from cysteine to phenylalanine, the CDR3 counts 14 amino acids. Only the CDR3 DNA stays, 42 bases, in frame from base 1. Taken from the germline V gene (reference sequence), the CDR1 and CDR2 loops are LNHDA and SQIVND. The V end gives up 4 bases and the J end 5 bases, leaving 6 bases in the junction not matched to a gene. The library was obtained by the immunoSEQ multiplex PCR assay. The clones in this table, taken by TCRdb from immuneACCESS, are in-frame only. Not every clone is retained; where verified, under half of the shortfall comes from an unresolved V gene, and the cause of the rest is unknown. The sample table holds 150,000 to 200,000 clones, of which approximately 96% were seen once. Of the sample, over 6.5% is held by the ten largest clones.

Remarks on this clone: Its antigen specificity is not known. Qualities for individual bases were not recorded, and no much larger clone is one base off.

Sequencing input: blood. The origin of this receptor is a woman in her thirties or forties in good health. The rearranged chain carries TRBV19 and TRBJ2-7, with 9 bases matching TRBD1. The CDR3: CASSRGQGLDEQYF. The nucleotide sequence is given as TGTGCCAGTAGTAGAGGACAGGGGCTGGACGAGCAGTACTTC.